This TCR beta chain was observed in a study of cytomegalovirus exposure and HLA in healthy donors. Overall study findings and caveats: Researchers reported in a later analysis that a missense DCLRE1C variant was tied to TCR beta V- and J-gene trimming. A highly shared variant cluster was judged a likely technical artifact.

The germline gives CDR1 SGHRS, CDR2 YFSETQ. The CDR3 sequence is 13 residues long. Trimming took 0 bases from V and 6 from J, leaving 7 bases between them. Each donor's status was that of a healthy bone marrow donor. Note on this clone: Its antigen is unidentified.

PCR was performed using 60 Vbeta and 13 Jbeta primers. Using immunoSEQ multiplex PCR, the repertoire was profiled, and TCRdb retains in-frame clones only, with some absent. The data contain under 250,000 clones, around 85% of them singletons. This sequence originates from a man aged 50 to 59 in good health and CMV-seronegative. Sequenced sample: PBMCs. The chain uses TRBV5-1 and TRBJ1-3; D remains ambiguous. DNA for the CDR3: TGCGCCAGCAGCTTGGGTGACAAAAACACCATATATTTT. This sequence encodes CASSLGDKNTIYF.